These 17 T cell receptor beta chains share one sample of origin, sequenced in a study of blood T cell repertoires in COVID-19. Method: immunoSEQ multiplex PCR; TCRdb's copy keeps in-frame clones and lacks some. The data hold around 160,000 clones, with roughly 90% observed a single time. The sample consisted of peripheral blood. The receptors come from a human donor in a cohort sampled during active COVID-19.

There are a few counts of this clone. This sequence joins TRBV10-3 and TRBJ2-7; D remains ambiguous. Trimming shortened V by 2 bases and J by 5 bases, and 10 bases separated the two germline ends. Per the germline V gene, CDR1 is ENHRY and CDR2 is SYGVKD. The CDR3 consists of 13 residues. This CDR3 is CAISELTVDEQYF. CDR3 in DNA: TGTGCCATCAGTGAGCTTACAGTCGACGAGCAGTACTTC.

The V and J genes are TRBV4-3 and TRBJ2-7, with 9 positions matching TRBD1. With V trimmed by 5 bases and J by 3 bases, 20 bases remained unmatched. The CDR3 covers 19 residues. From germline, CDR1 is LGHNA and CDR2 YSLEER. The CDR3 reads CASSSRLPTGGEPHYEQYF. CDR3 DNA: TGCGCCAGCAGCTCACGCTTACCGACAGGGGGAGAGCCACACTACGAGCAGTACTTC.

The gene calls are TRBV5-5 and TRBJ2-7, with D possibly TRBD1 on 6 matching bases. Germline V gene data show CDR1 as SGHKS and CDR2 as YYEKEE (reference sequence). V lost 2 bases, J lost 6 bases, and 12 bases lay in between. This CDR3 has 13 residues. The CDR3 DNA sequence: TGTGCCAGCAGCTTTCCACAGGGTGGCGAGCAGTACTTC. This translates into CASSFPQGGEQYF. The complete variable domain, with remaining parts taken from reference TRBV5-5 and TRBJ2-7, reads DAGVTQSPTHLIKTRGQQVTLRCSPISGHKSVSWYQQVLGQGPQFIFQYYEKEERGRGNFPDRFSARQFPNYSSELNVNALLLGDSALYLCASSFPQGGEQYFGPGTRLTVT.

The chain recombines TRBV18 with TRBJ1-1; weak D call: TRBD1 (5 bases). The CDR3 loop spans 13 amino acids. Germline values: CDR1 KGHSH, CDR2 LQKENI. V was pared by 2 bases and J by 7 bases, with 11 bases between. In DNA form, the CDR3 reads TGTGCCAGCTCACCAAGCACAGGCGTTGAAGCTTTCTTT. Protein: CASSPSTGVEAFF.

This chain connects TRBV6-5 to TRBJ1-2, with D perhaps matching TRBD1 (5 bases). The CDR3 consists of 13 residues. Germline lookup yields CDR1 MNHEY and CDR2 SVGAGI. V lost 6 bases to trimming and J lost 6 bases, with 14 bases between them. The CDR3: CASRPGGRDGYTF. The CDR3 DNA sequence: TGTGCCAGCAGGCCCGGGGGTCGGGATGGCTACACCTTC.

The chain uses TRBV19 and TRBJ1-2; the match to TRBD1 covers 7 bases. The CDR3 is 16 residues long. V lost 3 bases and J lost 5; bases outside the gene matches: 12. CDR1 is LNHDA and CDR2 is SQIVND in the germline V gene (reference sequence). CDR3 amino acids: CASSIFRPGGNYGYTF. In nucleotides, the CDR3 is TGTGCCAGTAGTATCTTTCGGCCAGGGGGGAATTATGGCTACACCTTC. The complete variable domain, with remaining parts taken from reference TRBV19 and TRBJ1-2, reads DGGITQSPKYLFRKEGQNVTLSCEQNLNHDAMYWYRQDPGQGLRLIYYSQIVNDFQKGDIAEGYSVSREKKESFPLTVTSAQKNPTAFYLCASSIFRPGGNYGYTFGSGTRLTVV.

The chain links TRBV7-9 to TRBJ2-3, with 7 nucleotides matching TRBD1. Germline CDR1 is SEHNR and CDR2 is FQNEAQ (reference sequence). The CDR3 runs 13 residues. V shed 1 base, J shed 11 bases, and the junction held 6 bases outside the gene matches. The CDR3 protein is CASSLVLGDRQYF. DNA of the CDR3: TGTGCCAGCAGCTTAGTTTTGGGGGACAGGCAGTATTTT.

The V and J genes are TRBV29-1 and TRBJ1-2, with TRBD1 identical over 11 bases. CDR1 SQVTM and CDR2 ANQGSEA come from the germline V gene. V shed 5 bases, J shed 2 bases, and the junction held 10 bases outside the gene matches. This CDR3 is built from 16 residues. The CDR3 loop reads CSVPGQGALRNYGYTF. The CDR3 coding sequence is TGCAGCGTTCCAGGACAGGGGGCGTTGAGGAACTATGGCTACACCTTC.

The V and J genes are TRBV6-6 and TRBJ2-5; tentative D call: TRBD2 (5 bases). The ends were cut back, 6 bases at V and 5 bases at J, with 13 bases in the middle. Germline loops: CDR1 MNHNY, CDR2 SVGAGI (reference sequence). The CDR3 spans 13 residues. CDR3 sequence reads: CASSGMSFETQYF. CDR3 bases: TGTGCCAGCAGCGGGATGAGCTTTGAGACCCAGTACTTC.

The V call is TRBV7-6, the J call TRBJ2-5, with D unclear. The CDR3 totals 14 residues. The V gene's germline CDR1 is SGHVS and CDR2 FNYEAQ. V was shortened by 2 bases and J by 2 bases, with 9 bases between the two germline ends. DNA of the CDR3: TGTGCCAGCAGCTTATCACGTAGACAAGAGACCCAGTACTTC. Translating gives CASSLSRRQETQYF.

In DNA, the CDR3 is TGCGCCAGCAGCCAAGTTGGGGGGACAGTTAATTCACCCCTCCACTTT. Its protein is CASSQVGGTVNSPLHF. This chain connects TRBV4-1 to TRBJ1-6, with 7 nucleotides matching TRBD1. Germline-derived CDR1 and CDR2 are MGHRA and YSYEKL. The CDR3 extends over 16 amino acids. Unmatched junction bases numbered 6, after V lost 1 base and J lost 6 bases.

This sequence joins TRBV4-2 and TRBJ2-1; 9 nucleotides line up with TRBD2. Germline-derived CDR1 and CDR2 are LGHNA and YNFKEQ. The trim removed 0 bases at V and 7 bases at J, leaving 4 bases unmatched. This CDR3 is 15 amino acids long. This CDR3 reads CASSQDWLAGNEQFF. DNA of the CDR3: TGTGCCAGCAGCCAAGATTGGCTAGCGGGAAATGAGCAGTTCTTC.

The chain couples TRBV6-4 to TRBJ2-1, with D unresolved. Trimming left V 2 bases short and J 4 bases short, with 6 bases between. Germline-derived CDR1 and CDR2 are MRHNA and SNTAGT. The length of the CDR3 is 13 residues. The CDR3 reads CASSDGEYNEQFF. As DNA, the CDR3 is TGTGCCAGCAGTGACGGAGAGTACAATGAGCAGTTCTTC.

This clone was counted once. The chain combines TRBV7-3 with TRBJ1-1; no reliable D call. The CDR3 extends over 13 amino acids. In germline, CDR1 is SGHTA, CDR2 FQGTGA. Trimming took 2 bases from V and 5 from J, leaving 9 bases between them. The CDR3 DNA sequence: TGTGCCAGCAGCTTATACGGGAGGACTGAAGCTTTCTTT. It encodes CASSLYGRTEAFF.

V is TRBV5-1 and J is TRBJ2-7; 9 bases align to TRBD1. The CDR3 totals 13 residues. Germline trimming cut 3 bases from V and 3 bases from J; bases unmatched to any gene: 1. Germline CDR1 reads SGHRS; CDR2 reads YFSETQ. The CDR3 DNA reads as TGCGCCAGCAGCTCGGACAGGGGCTACGAGCAGTACTTC. Protein: CASSSDRGYEQYF.

This rearrangement joins TRBV4-2 to TRBJ1-5; 10 nucleotides align to TRBD1. J gave up 3 bases and V 4 bases, and 3 bases lay outside the gene matches. This CDR3 is 15 amino acids long. The germline V gene encodes CDR1 LGHNA and CDR2 YNFKEQ. The CDR3 DNA sequence: TGTGCCAGCAGCCTCGGACAGGGGGACAATCAGCCCCAGCATTTT. This gives the protein CASSLGQGDNQPQHF.

This clone showed up just a few times. The chain recombines TRBV7-6 with TRBJ2-1, with a possible D match to TRBD2 (6 bases). Trimming left V 1 base short and J 6 bases short, with 10 bases between. The CDR3 is 14 residues long. Germline values: CDR1 SGHVS, CDR2 FNYEAQ. CDR3 in DNA: TGTGCCAGCAGCTTAGAACTAGCTGGCAATGAGCAGTTCTTC. This sequence encodes CASSLELAGNEQFF.